This T cell receptor beta chain emerged from a study of cytomegalovirus exposure and HLA in healthy donors. Study-level background: Roughly 85 million unique TCRs from HLA-typed donors were held in an early release of data. Study results and caveats: In a later analysis, at a false discovery rate of 0.05, 16,951 TCR beta sequences were associated with HLA alleles.

Remarks on this clone: Its antigen is unknown.

Germline V gene sequence: CDR1 MNHEY, CDR2 SVGAGI. The CDR3 runs 14 residues. V trimming: 5 bases; J trimming: 5 bases; junction bases outside the gene matches: 6. The PCR contained 60 Vbeta and 13 Jbeta primers. The method was immunoSEQ multiplex PCR; TCRdb's version includes in-frame clones alone and lacks a portion of them. The profile covers 100,000 or so clones, with about four fifths appearing a single time and approximately 4.2% taken by the ten largest. This sequence originates from a female donor in good health and CMV-seropositive. V usage is TRBV6-5 and J usage is TRBJ1-5, with 7 bases matching TRBD1. The sample taken for sequencing was PBMCs. The CDR3, as DNA: TGTGCCAGCAGTCAACAGGGGATGGATCAGCCCCAGCATTTT. It yields the protein CASSQQGMDQPQHF.